Listed here are 10 T cell receptor beta chains from one sample, sequenced in a study of metastatic and nonmetastatic thyroid tumors. Before thyroid surgery, none of the patients had received any treatment. With MiXCR, TCRdb reprocessed the PCR reads. The data show roughly 34,000 clones, 30% to 40% seen once. The sample comprised tumor tissue. These receptors were taken from a female donor with papillary thyroid cancer or a benign thyroid nodule (not recorded which). Some clones in this sample may be carry-over from other donors' samples.

This clone occurred a few times. This chain connects TRBV20-1 to TRBJ2-6, with TRBD1 as a possible D gene (5 bases). V dropped 5 bases and J dropped 0 bases, with 11 bases sitting between them. CDR1 is DFQATT, CDR2 SNEGSKA, per germline (reference sequence). The CDR3 consists of 15 residues. The CDR3 region has the DNA TGCAGTGCTCGACAGAGTTTCTCTGGGGCCAACGTCCTGACTTTC. Translation: CSARQSFSGANVLTF.

The chain carries TRBV11-2 and TRBJ2-1; D gene uncertain. The germline V gene encodes CDR1 SGHAT and CDR2 FQNNGV. The V end lost 3 bases, the J end lost 6 bases, and 6 bases lay between the germline ends. This CDR3 spans 12 amino acids. The CDR3 is CASSLFSNEQFF. The CDR3 DNA reads as TGTGCCAGCAGCTTGTTTTCCAATGAGCAGTTCTTC.

The V call is TRBV4-2, the J call TRBJ1-2; D perhaps matches TRBD1 (6 bases). The CDR3 sequence is 14 residues long. V was clipped by 0 bases and J by 7 bases, with 12 bases between them. Germline CDR1 LGHNA, CDR2 YNFKEQ. DNA for the CDR3: TGTGCCAGCAGCCAAGATTTTCAGGGGTCTGGCTACACCTTC. Translation gives CASSQDFQGSGYTF.

There are a few counts of this clone. The chain has TRBV30 and TRBJ1-6; D gene ambiguous. The length of the CDR3 is 13 residues. Per the germline V gene, CDR1 is GTSNPN and CDR2 is SVGIG (reference sequence). Trimming shortened V by 4 bases and J by 10 bases, and 14 bases separated the two germline ends. CDR3 DNA: TGTGCCTGGAAGGGCAGTTGGAGGTCACCCCTCCACTTT. Encoded protein: CAWKGSWRSPLHF.

The chain uses TRBV19 and TRBJ2-7, with a possible D match to TRBD2 (7 bases). The ends were cut back, 7 bases at V and 6 bases at J, with 19 bases in the middle. Germline CDR1 is LNHDA and CDR2 is SQIVND (reference sequence). The CDR3 totals 14 residues. The CDR3 DNA reads as TGTGCCAGTAAGAGGGACTACGGGGGCTCCGAGCAGTACTTC. Amino acid sequence: CASKRDYGGSEQYF.

The chain couples TRBV7-2 to TRBJ2-3; 10 positions agree with TRBD1. The germline V gene encodes CDR1 SGHTA and CDR2 FQGNSA. The length of the CDR3 is 14 residues. V was pared by 5 bases and J by 10 bases, with 9 bases of the junction left unmatched. CDR3 region: CASSTHRDRGSQYF. The CDR3 DNA is TGTGCCAGCAGCACTCACCGGGACAGGGGTTCGCAGTATTTT. The full variable domain, with the rest looked up from reference TRBV7-2 and TRBJ2-3, is GAGVSQSPSNKVTEKGKDVELRCDPISGHTALYWYRQSLGQGLEFLIYFQGNSAPDKSGLPSDRFSAERTGGSVSTLTIQRTQQEDSAVYLCASSTHRDRGSQYFGPGTRLTVL.

CDR3 sequence: CASSGRGDYGYTF. CDR3 coding DNA: TGTGCCAGCAGTGGGAGGGGCGACTATGGCTACACCTTC. V gene TRBV7-3 combines with J gene TRBJ1-2, with D possibly TRBD1 on 5 matching bases. The CDR3 is 13 amino acids. The germline V gene encodes CDR1 SGHTA and CDR2 FQGTGA. V shed 6 bases and J shed 3 bases, with 11 bases lying between them.

This chain joins TRBV12-3 or TRBV12-4 and TRBJ2-5; D uncertain. V gave up 5 bases and J gave up 7 bases, with 11 bases separating them. The CDR3 is made up of 12 amino acids. The CDR3 sequence: CASSPVPMTQYF. CDR3 in DNA: TGTGCCAGCAGTCCCGTTCCGATGACCCAGTACTTC.

The rearrangement joins TRBV12-3 or TRBV12-4 to TRBJ1-5; D is uncertain. The V gene lost 1 base and the J gene lost 6 bases, with 7 bases spanning the gap. The CDR3 is made up of 13 amino acids. The CDR3 sequence is CASSLEIGQPQHF. In DNA, the CDR3 is TGTGCCAGCAGTTTAGAGATAGGTCAGCCCCAGCATTTT.

V gene TRBV18 combines with J gene TRBJ2-7; 8 nucleotides align to TRBD1. With 5 bases clipped from V and 5 bases from J, the junction kept 5 bases outside the gene matches. Germline-derived CDR1 and CDR2 are KGHSH and LQKENI. This CDR3 has 13 residues. The CDR3 DNA follows: TGTGCCAGCTCAACCGGGACAGGCGACGAGCAGTACTTC. Translated, it gives CASSTGTGDEQYF.